This T cell receptor (beta chain) was observed in a study of T cell responses to AZD1222 COVID-19 vaccine. General observations from the study: Spike-specific TCRs gained breadth and depth after people received two AZD1222 doses. Regions 160-218 and 743-854 held dominance among vaccine-associated CD4 TCRs, which spanned spike.

TCRdb keeps only in-frame clones here, not all; method: immunoSEQ multiplex PCR. The sample lists around 160,000 clones, more than 85% occurring once. Germline V gene sequence: CDR1 MGHRA, CDR2 YSYEKL. This CDR3 comprises 16 residues. Trimming cost V 1 base and J 7 bases, with 14 bases left between them. Turning to this clone: No antigen is known for it.

The receptor's source is an adult in good health. The sample here was peripheral blood, taken on day 0 of AZD1222 vaccination. The J gene is TRBJ1-6, the V gene TRBV4-1; unclear D gene. Here the CDR3 reads CASSQGRELLNSPLHF. The DNA of the CDR3 is TGCGCCAGCAGCCAAGGTCGGGAACTGCTCAATTCACCCCTCCACTTT.